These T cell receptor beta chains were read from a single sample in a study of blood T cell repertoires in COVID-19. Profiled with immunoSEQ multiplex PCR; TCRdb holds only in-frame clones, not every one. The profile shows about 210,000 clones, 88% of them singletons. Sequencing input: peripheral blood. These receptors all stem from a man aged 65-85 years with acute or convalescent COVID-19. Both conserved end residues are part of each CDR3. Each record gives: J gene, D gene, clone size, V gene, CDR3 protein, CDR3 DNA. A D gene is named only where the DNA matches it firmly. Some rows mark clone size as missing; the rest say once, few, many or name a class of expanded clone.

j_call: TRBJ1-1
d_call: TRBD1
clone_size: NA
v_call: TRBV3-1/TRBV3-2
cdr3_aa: CASSHDRGRVTEAFF
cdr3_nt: TGTGCCAGCAGTCACGACAGGGGGCGGGTCACTGAAGCTTTCTTT

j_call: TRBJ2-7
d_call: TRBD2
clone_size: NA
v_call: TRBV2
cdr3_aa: CASSERSGTIYYEQYF
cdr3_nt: TGTGCCAGCAGTGAGAGATCCGGGACTATCTACTACGAGCAGTACTTC

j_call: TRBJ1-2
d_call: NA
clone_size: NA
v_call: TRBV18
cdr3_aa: CASSPMAGSQGYTF
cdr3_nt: TGTGCCAGCTCACCAATGGCAGGGTCCCAAGGCTACACCTTC

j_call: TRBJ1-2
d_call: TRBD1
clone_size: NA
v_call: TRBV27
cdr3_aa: CASSRTGSYGYTF
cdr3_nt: TGTGCCAGCAGTAGGACAGGCAGCTATGGCTACACCTTC

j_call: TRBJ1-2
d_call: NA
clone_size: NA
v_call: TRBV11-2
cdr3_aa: CASSYGLLGYTF
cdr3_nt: TGTGCCAGCAGCTACGGACTCTTGGGCTACACCTTC

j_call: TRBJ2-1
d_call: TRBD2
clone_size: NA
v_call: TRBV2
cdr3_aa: CASSTSGGDNEQFF
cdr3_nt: TGTGCCAGCAGCACTAGCGGGGGAGACAATGAGCAGTTCTTC

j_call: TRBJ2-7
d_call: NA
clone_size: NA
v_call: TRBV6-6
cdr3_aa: CASSSSYYEQYF
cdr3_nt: TGTGCCAGCAGTTCTAGCTATTACGAGCAGTACTTC

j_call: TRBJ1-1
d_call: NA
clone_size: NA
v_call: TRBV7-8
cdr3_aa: CASSQMHGLQGPPEAFF
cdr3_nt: TGTGCCAGCAGCCAAATGCACGGACTGCAGGGGCCCCCTGAAGCTTTCTTT

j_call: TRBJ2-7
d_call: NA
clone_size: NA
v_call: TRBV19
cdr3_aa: CASSMGTVAGEQYF
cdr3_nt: TGTGCCAGTAGTATGGGGACAGTTGCGGGGGAGCAGTACTTC

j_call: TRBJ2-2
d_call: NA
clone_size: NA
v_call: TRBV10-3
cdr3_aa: CAIMRGLDTGELFF
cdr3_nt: TGTGCCATCATGCGCGGGTTGGACACCGGGGAGCTGTTTTTT

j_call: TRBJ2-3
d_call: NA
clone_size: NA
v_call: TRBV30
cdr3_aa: CAWGTATSTDTQYF
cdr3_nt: TGTGCCTGGGGGACCGCGACTAGCACAGATACGCAGTATTTT

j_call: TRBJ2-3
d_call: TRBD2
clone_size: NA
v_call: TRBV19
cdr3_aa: CASSIGSGSGTDTQYF
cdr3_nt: TGTGCCAGTAGTATAGGGAGCGGGAGCGGCACAGATACGCAGTATTTT

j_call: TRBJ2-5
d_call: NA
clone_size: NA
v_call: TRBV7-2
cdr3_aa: CASSLGRGPETQYF
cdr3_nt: TGTGCCAGCAGCTTGGGGCGGGGACCAGAGACCCAGTACTTC

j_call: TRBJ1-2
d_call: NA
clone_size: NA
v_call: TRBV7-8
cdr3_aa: CASSLSGGGYTF
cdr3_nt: TGTGCCAGCAGCTTATCTGGCGGCGGCTACACCTTC

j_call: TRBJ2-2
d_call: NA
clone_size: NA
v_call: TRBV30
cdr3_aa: CAWRPLIWVGAGELFF
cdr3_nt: TGTGCCTGGAGACCCTTAATTTGGGTCGGGGCCGGGGAGCTGTTTTTT

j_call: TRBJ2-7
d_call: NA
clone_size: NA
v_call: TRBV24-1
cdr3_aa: CATSQGPYEQYF
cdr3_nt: TGTGCCACCAGTCAGGGGCCCTACGAGCAGTACTTC

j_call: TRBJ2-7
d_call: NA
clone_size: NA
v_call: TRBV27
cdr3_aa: CASSLVGDSSYEQYF
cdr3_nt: TGTGCCAGCAGTTTAGTAGGTGACAGCTCCTACGAGCAGTACTTC

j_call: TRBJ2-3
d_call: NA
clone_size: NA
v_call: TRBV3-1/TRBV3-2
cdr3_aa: CASSQDRGQGQYF
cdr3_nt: TGTGCCAGCAGCCAAGACCGAGGCCAGGGGCAGTATTTT

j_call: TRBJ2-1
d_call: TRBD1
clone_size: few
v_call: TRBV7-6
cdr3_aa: CASSALRGQGIINEQFF
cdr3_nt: TGTGCCAGCAGCGCATTACGCGGACAGGGAATTATCAATGAGCAGTTCTTC

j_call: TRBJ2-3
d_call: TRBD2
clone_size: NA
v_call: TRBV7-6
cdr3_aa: CASSLASASGRRWSSTDTQYF
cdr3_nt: TGTGCCAGCAGCTTAGCGTCGGCTAGCGGGAGGAGGTGGTCTAGCACAGATACGCAGTATTTT

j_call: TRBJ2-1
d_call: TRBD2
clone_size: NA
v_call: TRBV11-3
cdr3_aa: CASSSRSAGGINEQFF
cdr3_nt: TGTGCCAGCAGCTCTAGATCAGCGGGAGGAATAAATGAGCAGTTCTTC

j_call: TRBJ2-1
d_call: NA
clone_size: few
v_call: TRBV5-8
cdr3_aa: CASSLGLVAGNEQFF
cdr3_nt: TGTGCCAGCAGCTTGGGGCTGGTGGCGGGGAACGAGCAGTTCTTC

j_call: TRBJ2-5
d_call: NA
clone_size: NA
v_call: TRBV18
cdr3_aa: CASSPGGKETQYF
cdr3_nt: TGTGCCAGCTCACCAGGAGGAAAGGAGACCCAGTACTTC

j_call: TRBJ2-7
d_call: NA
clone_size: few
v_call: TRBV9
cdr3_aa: CASSPQGYEQYF
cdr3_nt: TGTGCCAGCAGCCCCCAGGGTTACGAGCAGTACTTC

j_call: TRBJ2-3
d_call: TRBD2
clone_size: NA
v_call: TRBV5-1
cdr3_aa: CASSLGGGRRTDTQYF
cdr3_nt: TGCGCCAGCAGCTTGGGCGGGGGGCGGAGGACAGATACGCAGTATTTT

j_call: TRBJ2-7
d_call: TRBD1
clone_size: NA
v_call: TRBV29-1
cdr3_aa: CSVSASRDRGYSSYEQYF
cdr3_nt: TGCAGCGTCAGCGCGTCCCGGGACAGGGGTTACAGCTCCTACGAGCAGTACTTC

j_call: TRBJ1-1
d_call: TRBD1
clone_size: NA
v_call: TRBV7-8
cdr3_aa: CASSLVTLGTGAEAFF
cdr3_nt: TGTGCCAGCAGCTTAGTTACTCTCGGGACAGGCGCTGAAGCTTTCTTT

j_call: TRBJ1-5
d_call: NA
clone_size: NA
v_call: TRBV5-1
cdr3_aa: CASSLQGGNQPQHF
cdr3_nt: TGCGCCAGCAGCCTACAGGGAGGCAATCAGCCCCAGCATTTT

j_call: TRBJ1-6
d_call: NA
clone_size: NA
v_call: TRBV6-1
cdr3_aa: CASSEEGGSPLHF
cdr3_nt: TGTGCCAGCAGTGAAGAAGGCGGGTCACCCCTCCACTTT

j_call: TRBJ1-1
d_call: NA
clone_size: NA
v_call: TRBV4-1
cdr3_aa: CASSQVSQLKAFF
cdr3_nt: TGCGCCAGCAGCCAAGTATCCCAGTTAAAAGCTTTCTTT

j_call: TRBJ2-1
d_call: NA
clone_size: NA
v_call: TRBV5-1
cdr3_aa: CASSLTSHLSYNEQFF
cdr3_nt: TGCGCCAGCAGCTTGACTAGCCACCTCTCCTACAATGAGCAGTTCTTC

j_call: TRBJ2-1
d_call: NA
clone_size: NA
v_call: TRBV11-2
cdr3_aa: CASSLGGIRYNEQFF
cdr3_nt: TGTGCCAGCAGCTTAGGAGGGATCCGATACAATGAGCAGTTCTTC

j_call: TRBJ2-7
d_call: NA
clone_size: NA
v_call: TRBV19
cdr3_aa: CASKDTRGPYEQYF
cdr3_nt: TGTGCCAGTAAAGACACCAGGGGTCCCTACGAGCAGTACTTC

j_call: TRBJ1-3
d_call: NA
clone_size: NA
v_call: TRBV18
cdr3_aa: CASSPGQGNTIYF
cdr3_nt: TGTGCCAGCTCACCAGGGCAGGGAAACACCATATATTTT

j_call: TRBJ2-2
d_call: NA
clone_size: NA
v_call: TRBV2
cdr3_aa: CARQGSSESNTGELFF
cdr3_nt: TGTGCCAGGCAGGGATCTAGCGAGTCGAACACCGGGGAGCTGTTTTTT

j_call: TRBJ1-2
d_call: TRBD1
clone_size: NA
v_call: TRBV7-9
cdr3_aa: CASSLQGAQNGYTF
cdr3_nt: TGTGCCAGCAGCTTACAGGGGGCGCAAAATGGCTACACCTTC

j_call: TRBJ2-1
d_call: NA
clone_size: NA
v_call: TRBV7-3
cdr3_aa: CASSLSQVYNEQFF
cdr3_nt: TGTGCCAGCAGCTTATCACAGGTTTACAATGAGCAGTTCTTC

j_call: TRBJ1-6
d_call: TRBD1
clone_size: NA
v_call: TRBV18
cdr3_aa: CASSLTQGALESPLHF
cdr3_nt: TGTGCCAGCTCACTCACCCAGGGGGCTCTAGAGTCACCCCTCCACTTT

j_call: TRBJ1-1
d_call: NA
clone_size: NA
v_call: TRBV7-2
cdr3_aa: CASTSRGGTTEAFF
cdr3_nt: TGTGCCAGCACCTCGCGAGGAGGGACCACTGAAGCTTTCTTT

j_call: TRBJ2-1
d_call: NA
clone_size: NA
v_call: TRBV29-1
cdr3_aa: CSVRRKTTLPLFSQFYNEQFF
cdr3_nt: TGCAGCGTCCGTCGAAAGACTACGCTCCCTCTGTTTTCCCAGTTTTACAATGAGCAGTTCTTC

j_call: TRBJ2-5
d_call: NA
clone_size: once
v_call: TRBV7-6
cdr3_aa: CASSSTRVETQYF
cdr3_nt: TGTGCCAGCAGCTCCACGAGGGTCGAGACCCAGTACTTC

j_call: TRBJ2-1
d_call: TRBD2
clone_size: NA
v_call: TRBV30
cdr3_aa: CAWSLGLADNEQFF
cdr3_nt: TGTGCCTGGAGTCTGGGACTAGCGGACAATGAGCAGTTCTTC

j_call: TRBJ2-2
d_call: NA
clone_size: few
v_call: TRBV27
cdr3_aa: CASSLLGLGTGELFF
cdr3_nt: TGTGCCAGCAGTTTACTGGGGCTGGGCACCGGGGAGCTGTTTTTT

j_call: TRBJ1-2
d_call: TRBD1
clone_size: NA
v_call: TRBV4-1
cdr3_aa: CASSQVITGAGGYTF
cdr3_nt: TGCGCCAGCAGCCAAGTAATAACAGGGGCCGGCGGCTACACCTTC

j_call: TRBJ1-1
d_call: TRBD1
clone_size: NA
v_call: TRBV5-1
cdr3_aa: CASSLFRDSQTEAFF
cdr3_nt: TGCGCCAGCAGTCTTTTTCGGGACAGTCAGACTGAAGCTTTCTTT